Below are 7 T cell receptor beta chains sequenced from a single sample in a study of circulating and synovial CD4+ cells in juvenile arthritis. Method: immunoSEQ multiplex PCR; TCRdb's copy keeps in-frame clones and lacks some. The data contain about 34,000 clones, over 95% of them singletons. The source material was CD4+ T cells from blood. These receptor sequences come from a human donor with juvenile idiopathic arthritis.

The gene calls are TRBV18 and TRBJ1-5; unclear D gene. The germline V and J ends were trimmed by 2 bases and 2 bases, with 7 bases remaining between them. CDR3 length: 14 amino acids. CDR1 is KGHSH and CDR2 is LQKENI in the germline V gene. CDR3 nucleotide sequence: TGTGCCAGCTCACCATTATCTGGCAATCAGCCCCAGCATTTT. Its translation is CASSPLSGNQPQHF.

This clone was seen just once. CDR3 protein: CASSSGTPGEKLFF. Written as DNA, the CDR3 is TGTGCCAGCAGCTCTGGGACACCGGGGGAAAAACTGTTTTTT. V and J are TRBV5-6 and TRBJ1-4, with D possibly TRBD1 on 6 matching bases. Germline V gene data show CDR1 as SGHDT and CDR2 as YYEEEE. The CDR3 extends over 14 amino acids. V lost 3 bases and J lost 8, with 14 bases in between. The variable domain in full, completed from reference TRBV5-6 and TRBJ1-4, reads DAGVTQSPTHLIKTRGQQVTLRCSPKSGHDTVSWYQQALGQGPQFIFQYYEEEERQRGNFPDRFSGHQFPNYSSELNVNALLLGDSALYLCASSSGTPGEKLFFGSGTQLSVL.

Written as DNA, the CDR3 is TGCGCCAGCGCTAGCAGTTCCTACAATGAGCAGTTCTTC. Its translation: CASASSSYNEQFF. The chain is built from TRBV10-2 and TRBJ2-1; a weak D match, TRBD2 (5 bases). V shed 8 bases and J shed 1 base, with 9 bases lying between them. Germline V gene data show CDR1 as WSHSY and CDR2 as SAAADI. The CDR3 consists of 13 residues.

The rearrangement links TRBV28 to TRBJ1-2; 9 nucleotides match TRBD1. The V gene end was trimmed by 4 bases and the J gene end by 6 bases; junction bases not matched to a gene: 6. There are 14 residues in the CDR3. CDR1 is MDHEN and CDR2 is SYDVKM in the germline V gene. The CDR3 reads CASSSYRGQDGYTF. The DNA for the CDR3 is TGTGCCAGCAGTTCCTACAGGGGGCAGGATGGCTACACCTTC.

The chain's CDR3 is CASSRGLNTEAFF. The CDR3 nucleotides read TGTGCCAGCAGCCGGGGGCTGAACACTGAAGCTTTCTTT. The chain combines TRBV14 with TRBJ1-1; TRBD1 might be the D (6 bases). Germline CDR1 is SGHDN and CDR2 is FVKESK. Trimming shortened V by 4 bases and J by 0 bases, and 6 bases separated the two germline ends. This CDR3 is 13 amino acids long.

This sequence joins TRBV7-3 and TRBJ2-3; D is possibly TRBD1 (5 bases). V was clipped by 0 bases and J by 2 bases, with 6 bases between them. Per the germline V gene, CDR1 is SGHTA and CDR2 is FQGTGA. The CDR3 extends over 14 amino acids. The CDR3, as DNA: TGTGCCAGCAGCTTAACAGGGGACACAGATACGCAGTATTTT. Its protein product is CASSLTGDTDTQYF.

In its sample, this clone was seen a few times. This chain joins TRBV19 and TRBJ1-2; 8 nucleotides line up with TRBD1. J was trimmed by 3 bases and V by 10 bases; bases with no gene match: 7. Germline lookup yields CDR1 LNHDA and CDR2 SQIVND (reference sequence). This CDR3 spans 13 amino acids. CDR3 sequence reads: CATEDRADYGYTF. CDR3 DNA sequence: TGTGCCACCGAGGACAGGGCGGACTATGGCTACACCTTC.